This T cell receptor (beta chain) derives from a study of human T cells and chemical hapten exposure. This clonotype showed up many times. Individual cDNA molecules (in the library) carried attached unique molecular identifiers. Original processing methods: Per-sample TCR counts ranged from roughly 20,000 to 700,000, median 95,638. TCRdb used MiXCR to reprocess the RACE reads, holding one entry per CDR3 protein. V and J calls and clone size were set by TCRdb, not the authors. Among 280,000 or so distinct CDR3 sequences, approximately 7.5% were seen once, and the ten largest hold 1.2%. Indicated time point: pre-sensitization, week 0. As to treatment: therapeutic diphenylcyclopropenone sensitization with weekly scalp DPC. Someone pulled total RNA out of unfractionated whole blood. The CDR3 extends over 16 amino acids. CDR1 and CDR2 (germline): SEHNR, FQNEAQ (reference sequence). The germline V and J ends were trimmed by 6 bases and 2 bases, with 19 bases remaining between them.

The receptor was derived from a man between 18 and 29 years old with alopecia areata. Some clones in this sample may be carry-over from other donors' samples. The source material was whole blood, sampled in connection with sensitization to the hapten diphenylcyclopropenone (DPC). The chain uses TRBV7-9 and TRBJ1-1, with a tentative D call TRBD1 (5 bases). The CDR3: CASSPQGSTGNTEAFF. The CDR3 nucleotides are TGTGCCAGCAGTCCACAAGGGAGCACAGGCAACACTGAAGCTTTCTTT.